Below, 9 T cell receptor beta chains from the same sample are listed, as sequenced in a study of CD8 T cells in Susac syndrome. Random hexamers were used to reverse transcribe the RNA input (about 0.5 to 1 ug). TCRdb ran MiXCR on the immunoSEQ multiplex PCR reads and lists one entry per CDR3 protein. Of about 140,000 distinct CDR3 sequences listed, approximately 95% were seen once; the top ten hold over 0.15%. Sequencing was performed on CD8+ T cells from PBMCs. These receptors were obtained from a human donor with Susac syndrome.

The chain couples TRBV19 to TRBJ1-2; 9 bases fit TRBD1. CDR3 length equals 13 residues. The V and J ends lost 5 bases and 7 bases, in that order; junction bases with no gene match: 5. The germline CDR1 and CDR2 sequences are LNHDA and SQIVND (reference sequence). The CDR3 region is CASSPGTGSGYTF. The CDR3 DNA is TGTGCCAGTAGTCCCGGGACAGGGTCTGGCTACACCTTC.

This clonotype occurred a few times. This chain connects TRBV7-8 to TRBJ2-1, with 8 nucleotides matching TRBD2. This CDR3 is built from 12 residues. Germline CDR1 SGHVS, CDR2 FQNEAQ. The junction had 3 bases not matched to a gene; V was cut back by 6 bases and J by 8 bases. This chain's CDR3 is CASSPAGDEQFF. The CDR3 DNA reads TGTGCCAGCAGTCCAGCGGGAGATGAGCAGTTCTTC.

The chain joins TRBV25-1 to TRBJ2-7; no definite D call. CDR1 is MGHDK, CDR2 SYGVNS, per germline. The V end was cut by 3 bases, the J end by 6 bases, with 18 bases between. There are 15 residues in the CDR3. CDR3 coding DNA: TGTGCCAGCAGTGATGGAGAGAGGTATTTTTCCGAGCAGTACTTC. Encoded protein: CASSDGERYFSEQYF.

The chain links TRBV5-1 to TRBJ1-1; D remains ambiguous. V lost 4 bases to trimming and J lost 6 bases, with 13 bases between them. The CDR3 length is 13 residues. Germline values: CDR1 SGHRS, CDR2 YFSETQ. CDR3 residues: CASSGSGPAEAFF. CDR3 bases: TGCGCCAGCAGCGGATCAGGCCCGGCTGAAGCTTTCTTT. Based on the CDR3 plus reference TRBV5-1 and TRBJ1-1, the full variable domain is KAGVTQTPRYLIKTRGQQVTLSCSPISGHRSVSWYQQTPGQGLQFLFEYFSETQRNKGNFPGRFSGRQFSNSRSEMNVSTLELGDSALYLCASSGSGPAEAFFGQGTRLTVV.

This chain links TRBV27 with TRBJ2-3, with 8 bases that match TRBD1. The CDR3 is 15 residues long. J was trimmed by 1 base and V by 7 bases; bases with no gene match: 7. From germline, CDR1 is MNHEY and CDR2 SMNVEV (reference sequence). CDR3 nucleotide sequence: TGTGCCAGCACCATAATGGGACAGGGCACAGATACGCAGTATTTT. Its protein product is CASTIMGQGTDTQYF.

V and J are TRBV7-9 and TRBJ2-7; TRBD1 aligns across 10 bases. Trimming at V came to 1 base and at J to 9 bases, leaving 9 bases not matched to a gene. CDR3 length: 15 amino acids. Germline V lookup: CDR1 SEHNR, CDR2 FQNEAQ (reference sequence). In DNA, the CDR3 is TGTGCCAGCAGCTTAGGGGACAGGGGACTACCCGGGCAGTACTTC. Its translation is CASSLGDRGLPGQYF.

This sequence joins TRBV13 and TRBJ2-1; D perhaps matches TRBD2 (7 bases). Germline values: CDR1 PRHDT, CDR2 FYEKMQ (reference sequence). The CDR3 loop spans 12 amino acids. The V and J ends lost 5 bases and 10 bases respectively, with 12 bases between them. In DNA, the CDR3 is TGTGCCAGCAGCCAGGGCGGGGGCGAGCAGTTCTTC. Encoded protein: CASSQGGGEQFF. The whole variable domain, remainder taken from reference TRBV13 and TRBJ2-1, is AAGVIQSPRHLIKEKRETATLKCYPIPRHDTVYWYQQGPGQDPQFLISFYEKMQSDKGSIPDRFSAQQFSDYHSELNMSSLELGDSALYFCASSQGGGEQFFGPGTRLTVL.

The chain couples TRBV5-4 to TRBJ2-7; 9 bases agree with TRBD1. V gave up 0 bases and J gave up 6 bases; unmatched junction bases: 7. This CDR3 spans 15 amino acids. Germline CDR1 reads SGHNT; CDR2 reads YYREEE (reference sequence). CDR3 residues: CASSLGTGALGEQYF. In DNA, the CDR3 is TGTGCCAGCAGCTTGGGGACAGGGGCCTTGGGCGAGCAGTACTTC.

The CDR3 is CASSKLADSGELFF. CDR3 coding DNA: TGTGCCAGCAGCAAACTAGCAGACTCCGGGGAGCTGTTTTTT. This rearrangement joins TRBV6-2 or TRBV6-3 to TRBJ2-2, with D possibly being TRBD2 (6 bases). V was shortened by 6 bases and J by 6 bases, with 14 bases between the two germline ends. Germline assignment: CDR1 MNHEY and CDR2 SVGEGT. There are 14 residues in the CDR3.